What follows are 17 T cell receptor beta chains derived from one specimen sequenced in a study of T cell changes during pregnancy in multiple sclerosis. Measured with immunoSEQ multiplex PCR; TCRdb has only the in-frame clones, and not every one. In the table there are 45,000 to 50,000 clones, almost 95% of which are singletons. The input for sequencing was CD4+ T cells from peripheral blood mononuclear cells, taken in the second trimester of pregnancy. These receptors were taken from a female donor in good health, enrolled as a control in a pregnancy study.

Only one count was recorded for this clone. The V gene is TRBV11-2, the J gene TRBJ1-1; TRBD1 might be the D (5 bases). The V and J ends lost 0 bases and 5 bases respectively, with 13 bases between them. There are 15 residues in the CDR3. CDR1 is SGHAT, CDR2 FQNNGV, per germline. CDR3 sequence reads: CASSLDFGEGTEAFF. The CDR3 nucleotides are TGTGCCAGCAGCTTAGATTTCGGGGAGGGGACTGAAGCTTTCTTT.

The chain is built from TRBV5-1 and TRBJ2-2; 8 bases fit TRBD1. The CDR3 covers 16 residues. CDR1 is SGHRS, CDR2 YFSETQ, per germline. Trimming took 2 bases from V and 3 from J; bases not matched to a gene: 6. In DNA, the CDR3 is TGCGCCAGCAGCTTATCAGGGGGCGCGGACACCGGGGAGCTGTTTTTT. Its translation: CASSLSGGADTGELFF.

This clone was recorded once. V is TRBV4-3 and J is TRBJ2-3; D possibly corresponds to TRBD1 (6 bases). The CDR3 extends over 16 amino acids. Trimming pared 0 bases from V and 3 bases from J, leaving 13 bases between. CDR1 is LGHNA and CDR2 is YSLEER in the germline V gene. The CDR3 DNA follows: TGCGCCAGCAGCCAAGATGAACAGGGTCGGACAGATACGCAGTATTTT. Residues: CASSQDEQGRTDTQYF.

The rearrangement joins TRBV10-3 to TRBJ1-1; TRBD1 matches at 9 bases. Germline V gene data show CDR1 as ENHRY and CDR2 as SYGVKD. V gave up 8 bases and J gave up 4 bases; unmatched junction bases: 5. There are 13 residues in the CDR3. CDR3 nucleotides: TGTGCCATCGCCGGGACAGGGTCCACTGAAGCTTTCTTT. Its translation is CAIAGTGSTEAFF.

This chain uses TRBV4-1 with TRBJ1-1; 10 bases are a match to TRBD1. Germline CDR1 and CDR2: MGHRA and YSYEKL. The CDR3 is made up of 14 amino acids. The V and J ends lost 1 base and 11 bases, in that order; junction bases with no gene match: 7. The CDR3 DNA sequence: TGCGCCAGCAGCCAAGGGACAGGGGGAGAGGGTGCTTTCTTT. Its protein is CASSQGTGGEGAFF.

The V call is TRBV18, the J call TRBJ2-5; D is perhaps TRBD2 (6 bases). The last part of the DNA fits TRBJ2-7 better; the J call may be wrong. The CDR3 contains 15 residues. CDR1 and CDR2 (germline): KGHSH, LQKENI. CDR3: CASSPIRDSRNEQYF. Here the CDR3 DNA reads TGTGCCAGCTCACCTATCAGGGACTCGAGGAACGAGCAGTACTTC.

The chain combines TRBV4-1 with TRBJ1-5, with D perhaps TRBD1 (6 bases). Germline-derived CDR1 and CDR2 are MGHRA and YSYEKL. Trimming left V 0 bases short and J 6 bases short, with 9 bases between. The CDR3 length is 14 residues. The CDR3 DNA reads TGCGCCAGCAGCCAAGATAGCAGGGGTCAGCCCCAGCATTTT. This encodes CASSQDSRGQPQHF.

The chain has TRBV14 and TRBJ1-2, with TRBD1 as a possible D gene (5 bases). The CDR3 runs to 13 residues. V was clipped by 6 bases and J by 5 bases, with 13 bases between them. Germline V lookup: CDR1 SGHDN, CDR2 FVKESK. For the CDR3, the DNA is TGTGCCAGCAGTCCAGGGCAAATGTATGGCTACACCTTC. Translated: CASSPGQMYGYTF.

This clone was seen at least ten times. Other DNA sequences in the sample encode the same CDR3. The V and J genes are TRBV11-3 and TRBJ2-7; no reliable D call. With 7 bases removed from V and 0 bases from J, the gap between germline ends came to 13 bases. The CDR3 length is 14 residues. The V gene's germline CDR1 is SGHNT and CDR2 YENEEA. The CDR3 DNA sequence: TGTGCCAGCACCCTAGGTCCGACCTCCTACGAGCAGTACTTC. Translated: CASTLGPTSYEQYF.

The chain joins TRBV14 to TRBJ2-7; D unresolved. The CDR3 has 11 residues. The germline V gene encodes CDR1 SGHDN and CDR2 FVKESK. V lost 4 bases and J lost 5, with 6 bases in between. CDR3 sequence (DNA): TGTGCCAGCAGCCTCGTCCACGAGCAGTACTTC. It yields the protein CASSLVHEQYF. Looking up the rest from reference TRBV14 and TRBJ2-7 gives the full variable domain: EAGVTQFPSHSVIEKGQTVTLRCDPISGHDNLYWYRRVMGKEIKFLLHFVKESKQDESGMPNNRFLAERTGGTYSTLKVQPAELEDSGVYFCASSLVHEQYFGPGTRLTVT.

In DNA, the CDR3 is TGTGCCAGCAGCCAGCACAGAAATGAAGCTTTCTTT. Translation: CASSQHRNEAFF. J is TRBJ1-1 and V is TRBV11-3, with D uncertain. The CDR3 has 12 residues. V was cut by 5 bases and J by 7 bases, with 11 bases left in between. Germline lookup yields CDR1 SGHNT and CDR2 YENEEA.

The chain is built from TRBV2 and TRBJ1-6; D ambiguous. V lost 6 bases to trimming and J lost 5 bases, with 5 bases between them. The CDR3 extends over 12 amino acids. CDR1 SNHLY and CDR2 FYNNEI come from the germline V gene. This chain's CDR3 is CASRLNNSPLHF. Written as DNA, the CDR3 is TGTGCCAGCAGACTCAATAATTCACCCCTCCACTTT.

The chain links TRBV18 to TRBJ2-1; possible D gene TRBD1, 6 bases. CDR1 and CDR2 (germline): KGHSH, LQKENI. The CDR3 is 13 amino acids. V lost 1 base to trimming and J lost 8 bases, with 9 bases between them. The CDR3 protein is CASSPQGDDEQFF. CDR3 nucleotide sequence: TGTGCCAGCTCACCACAGGGGGATGATGAGCAGTTCTTC.

The V call is TRBV9, the J call TRBJ1-1; D is ambiguous. Trimming took 2 bases from V and 3 from J, leaving 8 bases between them. From germline, CDR1 is SGDLS and CDR2 YYNGEE. The CDR3 length is 13 residues. CDR3 in amino acids: CASSVRRDTEAFF. CDR3 DNA sequence: TGTGCCAGCAGCGTTAGGCGGGACACTGAAGCTTTCTTT.

The chain is built from TRBV9 and TRBJ1-1; possibly TRBD1 for D (5 bases). Germline CDR1 reads SGDLS; CDR2 reads YYNGEE. With 3 bases removed from V and 10 bases from J, the gap between germline ends came to 19 bases. CDR3 length: 14 amino acids. The DNA for the CDR3 is TGTGCCAGCAGCGCCGGGGGAGGGAAGTCGGCAGCTTTCTTT. Protein product: CASSAGGGKSAAFF.

The genes are TRBV10-3 and TRBJ2-3; 7 bases match TRBD1. J was trimmed by 1 base and V by 11 bases; bases with no gene match: 9. Germline V gene data show CDR1 as ENHRY and CDR2 as SYGVKD. The CDR3 spans 14 residues. In DNA form, the CDR3 reads TGTGCCCATCGACAGGGACGCGGCACAGATACGCAGTATTTT. This encodes CAHRQGRGTDTQYF.

This chain connects TRBV27 to TRBJ2-5, with 9 bases fitting TRBD1. Germline V lookup: CDR1 MNHEY, CDR2 SMNVEV (reference sequence). V lost 5 bases, J lost 5 bases, and 6 bases stayed unmatched. This CDR3 spans 14 amino acids. Here the CDR3 reads CASSARDRVETQYF. CDR3 in DNA: TGTGCCAGCAGTGCACGGGACAGGGTCGAGACCCAGTACTTC.